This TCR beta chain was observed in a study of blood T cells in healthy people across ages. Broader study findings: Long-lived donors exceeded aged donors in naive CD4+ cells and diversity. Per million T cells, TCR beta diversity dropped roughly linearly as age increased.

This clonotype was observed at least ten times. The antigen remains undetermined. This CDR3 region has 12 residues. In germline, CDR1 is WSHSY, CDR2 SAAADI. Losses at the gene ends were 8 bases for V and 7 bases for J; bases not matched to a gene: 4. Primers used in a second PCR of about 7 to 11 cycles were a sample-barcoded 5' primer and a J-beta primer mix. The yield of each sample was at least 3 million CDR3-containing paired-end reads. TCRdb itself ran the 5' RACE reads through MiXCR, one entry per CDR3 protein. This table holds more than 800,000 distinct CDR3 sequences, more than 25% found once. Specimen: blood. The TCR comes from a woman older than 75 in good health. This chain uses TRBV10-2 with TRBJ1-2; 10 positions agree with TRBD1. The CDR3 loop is CASRDRGGGYTF. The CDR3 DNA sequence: TGCGCCAGCCGGGACAGGGGTGGTGGCTACACCTTC.